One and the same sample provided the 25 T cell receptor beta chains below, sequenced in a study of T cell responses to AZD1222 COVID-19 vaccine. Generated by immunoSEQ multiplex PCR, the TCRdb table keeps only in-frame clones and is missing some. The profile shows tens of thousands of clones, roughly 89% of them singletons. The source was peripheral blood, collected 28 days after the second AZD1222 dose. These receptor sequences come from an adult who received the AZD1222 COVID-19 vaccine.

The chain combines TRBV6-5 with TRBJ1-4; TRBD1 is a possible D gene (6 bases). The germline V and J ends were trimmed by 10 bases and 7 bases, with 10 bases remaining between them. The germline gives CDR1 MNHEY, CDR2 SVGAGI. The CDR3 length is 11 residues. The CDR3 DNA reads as TGTGCCACCGGGACATTTGAAAAACTGTTTTTT. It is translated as CATGTFEKLFF.

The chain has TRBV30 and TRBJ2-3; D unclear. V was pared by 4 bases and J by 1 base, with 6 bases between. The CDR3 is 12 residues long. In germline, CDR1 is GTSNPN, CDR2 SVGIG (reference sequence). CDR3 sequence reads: CAWMPGTDTQYF. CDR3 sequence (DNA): TGTGCCTGGATGCCGGGCACAGATACGCAGTATTTT. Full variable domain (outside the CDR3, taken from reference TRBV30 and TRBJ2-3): SQTIHQWPATLVQPVGSPLSLECTVEGTSNPNLYWYRQAAGRGLQLLFYSVGIGQISSEVPQNLSASRPQDRQFILSSKKLLLSDSGFYLCAWMPGTDTQYFGPGTRLTVL.

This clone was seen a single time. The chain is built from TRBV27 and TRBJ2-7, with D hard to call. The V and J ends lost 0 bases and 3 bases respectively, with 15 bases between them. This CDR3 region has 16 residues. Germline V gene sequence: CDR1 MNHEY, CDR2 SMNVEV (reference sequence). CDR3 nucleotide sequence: TGTGCCAGCAGTTTATCGCCTCGAGCTAGACTCTACGAGCAGTACTTC. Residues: CASSLSPRARLYEQYF.

The CDR3 loop is CASSMLPSGAPSYNEQFF. The DNA for the CDR3 is TGTGCCAGTAGTATGTTACCTAGCGGGGCCCCTTCCTACAATGAGCAGTTCTTC. The chain couples TRBV19 to TRBJ2-1; 9 positions match TRBD2. Per the germline V gene, CDR1 is LNHDA and CDR2 is SQIVND (reference sequence). The CDR3 has 18 residues. Unmatched junction bases numbered 10, after V lost 3 bases and J lost 1 base.

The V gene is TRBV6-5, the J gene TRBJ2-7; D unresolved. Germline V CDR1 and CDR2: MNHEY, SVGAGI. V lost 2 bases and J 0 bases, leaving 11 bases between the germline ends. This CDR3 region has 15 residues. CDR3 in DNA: TGTGCCAGCAGTTACGATTTGCCGGACTCCTACGAGCAGTACGTC. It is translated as CASSYDLPDSYEQYV.

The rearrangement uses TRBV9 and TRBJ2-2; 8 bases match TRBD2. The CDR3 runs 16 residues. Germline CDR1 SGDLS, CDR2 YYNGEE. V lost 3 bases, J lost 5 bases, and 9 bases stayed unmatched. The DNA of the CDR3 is TGTGCCAGCAGCGCTCGACTAGCGTCATCTACCGGGGAGCTGTTTTTT. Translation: CASSARLASSTGELFF.

CDR3 coding DNA: TGTGCCAGCAGTACCGGGGGTTTAGGTGGCTATGAGCAGTTCTTC. This encodes CASSTGGLGGYEQFF. V is TRBV6-2 or TRBV6-3 and J is TRBJ2-1; tentative D call: TRBD2 (6 bases). The CDR3 is 15 residues long. Trimming shortened V by 5 bases and J by 8 bases, and 19 bases separated the two germline ends. Germline V gene sequence: CDR1 MNHEY, CDR2 SVGEGT.

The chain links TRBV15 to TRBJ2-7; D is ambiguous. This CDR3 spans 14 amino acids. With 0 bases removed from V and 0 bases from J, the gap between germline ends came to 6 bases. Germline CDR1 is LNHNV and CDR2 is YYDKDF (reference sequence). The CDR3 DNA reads TGTGCCACCAGCAGAGATCGCAGCTCCTACGAGCAGTACTTC. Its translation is CATSRDRSSYEQYF. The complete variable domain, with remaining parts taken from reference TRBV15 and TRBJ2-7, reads DAMVIQNPRYQVTQFGKPVTLSCSQTLNHNVMYWYQQKSSQAPKLLFHYYDKDFNNEADTPDNFQSRRPNTSFCFLDIRSPGLGDTAMYLCATSRDRSSYEQYFGPGTRLTVT.

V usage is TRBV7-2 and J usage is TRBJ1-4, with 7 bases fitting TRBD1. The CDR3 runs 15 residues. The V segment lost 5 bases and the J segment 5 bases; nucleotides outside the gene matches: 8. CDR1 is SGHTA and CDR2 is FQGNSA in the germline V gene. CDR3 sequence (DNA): TGTGCCAGCAGCCGGGGACAGCAAAAGAATGAAAAACTGTTTTTT. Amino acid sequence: CASSRGQQKNEKLFF.

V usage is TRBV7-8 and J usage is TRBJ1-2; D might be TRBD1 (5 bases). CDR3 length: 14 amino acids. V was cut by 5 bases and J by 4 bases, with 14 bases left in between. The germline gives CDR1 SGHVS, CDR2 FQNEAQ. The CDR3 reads CASSARLGGYGYTF. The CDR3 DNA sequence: TGTGCCAGCAGCGCCCGACTCGGGGGCTATGGCTACACCTTC.

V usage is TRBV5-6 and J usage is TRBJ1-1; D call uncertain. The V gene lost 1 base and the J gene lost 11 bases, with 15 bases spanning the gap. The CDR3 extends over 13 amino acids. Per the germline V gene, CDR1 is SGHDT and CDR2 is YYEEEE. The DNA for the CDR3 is TGTGCCAGCAGCTTGCCCTCACGGGTCGATGCTTTCTTT. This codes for CASSLPSRVDAFF.

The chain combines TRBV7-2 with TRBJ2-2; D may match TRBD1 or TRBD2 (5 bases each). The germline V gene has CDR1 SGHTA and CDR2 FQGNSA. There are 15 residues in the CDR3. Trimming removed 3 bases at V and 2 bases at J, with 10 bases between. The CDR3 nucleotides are TGTGCCAGCAGCTTCGACAGACTAAACACCGGGGAGCTGTTTTTT. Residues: CASSFDRLNTGELFF. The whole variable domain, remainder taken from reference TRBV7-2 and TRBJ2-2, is GAGVSQSPSNKVTEKGKDVELRCDPISGHTALYWYRQSLGQGLEFLIYFQGNSAPDKSGLPSDRFSAERTGGSVSTLTIQRTQQEDSAVYLCASSFDRLNTGELFFGEGSRLTVL.

CDR3 DNA sequence: TGCGCCAGCAGCTTGGTAGGGGGGAATTCACCCCTCCACTTT. Translating gives CASSLVGGNSPLHF. This chain links TRBV5-1 with TRBJ1-6; D might be TRBD1 (6 bases). CDR1 SGHRS and CDR2 YFSETQ come from the germline V gene. CDR3 size: 14 residues. V gave up 0 bases and J gave up 7 bases, with 8 bases separating them. Using reference TRBV5-1 and TRBJ1-6 for the parts outside the CDR3, the full variable domain is KAGVTQTPRYLIKTRGQQVTLSCSPISGHRSVSWYQQTPGQGLQFLFEYFSETQRNKGNFPGRFSGRQFSNSRSEMNVSTLELGDSALYLCASSLVGGNSPLHFGNGTRLTVT.

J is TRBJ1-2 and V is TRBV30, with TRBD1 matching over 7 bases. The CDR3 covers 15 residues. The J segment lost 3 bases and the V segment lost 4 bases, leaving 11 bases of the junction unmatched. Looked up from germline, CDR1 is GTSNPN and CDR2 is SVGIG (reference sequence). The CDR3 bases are TGTGCCTGGACCTTCACGACAGGGAATGACTATGGCTACACCTTC. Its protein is CAWTFTTGNDYGYTF.

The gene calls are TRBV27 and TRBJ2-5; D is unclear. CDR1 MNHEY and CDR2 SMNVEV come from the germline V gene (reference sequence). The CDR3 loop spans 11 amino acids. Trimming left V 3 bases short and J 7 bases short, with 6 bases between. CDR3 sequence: CASSLLGTQYF. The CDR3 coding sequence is TGTGCCAGCAGTTTGCTCGGGACCCAGTACTTC.

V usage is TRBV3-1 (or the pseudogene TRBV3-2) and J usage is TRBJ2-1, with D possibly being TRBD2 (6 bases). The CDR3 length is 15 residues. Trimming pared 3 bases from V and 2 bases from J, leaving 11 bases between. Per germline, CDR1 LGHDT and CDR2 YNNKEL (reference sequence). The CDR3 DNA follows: TGTGCCAGCAGCCACGGGAGCCCCCCCTACAATGAGCAGTTCTTC. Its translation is CASSHGSPPYNEQFF.

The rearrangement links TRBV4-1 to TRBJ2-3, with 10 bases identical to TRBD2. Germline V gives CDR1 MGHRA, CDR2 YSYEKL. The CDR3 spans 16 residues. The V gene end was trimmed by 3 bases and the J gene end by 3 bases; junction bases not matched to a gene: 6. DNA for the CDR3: TGCGCCAGCAGCCAGAAGGTTAGCGGGAGGACAGATACGCAGTATTTT. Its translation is CASSQKVSGRTDTQYF.

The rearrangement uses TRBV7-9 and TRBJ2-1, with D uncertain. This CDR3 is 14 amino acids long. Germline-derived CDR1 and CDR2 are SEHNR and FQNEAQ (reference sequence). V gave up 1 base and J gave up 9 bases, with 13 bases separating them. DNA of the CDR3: TGTGCCAGCAGCTTAGGTCTTAGGCCGGGTGAGCAGTTCTTC. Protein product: CASSLGLRPGEQFF.

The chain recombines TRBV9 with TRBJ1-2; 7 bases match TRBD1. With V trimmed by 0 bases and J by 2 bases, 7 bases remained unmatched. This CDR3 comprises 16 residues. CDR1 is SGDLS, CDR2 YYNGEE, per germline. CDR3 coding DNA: TGTGCCAGCAGCGTAGGGCGGGGAGGGGGCAACTATGGCTACACCTTC. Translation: CASSVGRGGGNYGYTF.

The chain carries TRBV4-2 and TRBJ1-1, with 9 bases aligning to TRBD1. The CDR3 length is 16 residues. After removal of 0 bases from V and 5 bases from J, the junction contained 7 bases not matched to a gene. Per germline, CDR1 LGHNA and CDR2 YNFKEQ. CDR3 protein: CASSQDLTGGRTEAFF. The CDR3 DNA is TGTGCCAGCAGCCAAGACCTGACAGGGGGAAGGACTGAAGCTTTCTTT.

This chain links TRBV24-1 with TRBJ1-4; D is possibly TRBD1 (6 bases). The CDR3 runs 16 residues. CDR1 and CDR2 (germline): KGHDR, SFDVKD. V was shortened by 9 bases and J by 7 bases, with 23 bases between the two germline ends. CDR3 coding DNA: TGTGCCACCCCACCTGTGGGGGGCTCCTTCGGTGAAAAACTGTTTTTT. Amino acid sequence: CATPPVGGSFGEKLFF.

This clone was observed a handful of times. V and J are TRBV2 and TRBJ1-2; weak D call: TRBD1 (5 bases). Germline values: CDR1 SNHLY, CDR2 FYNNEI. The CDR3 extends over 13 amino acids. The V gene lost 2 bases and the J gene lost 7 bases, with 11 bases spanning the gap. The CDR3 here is CASSETRAGGYTF. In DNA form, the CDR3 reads TGTGCCAGCAGTGAAACCAGGGCGGGTGGCTACACCTTC.

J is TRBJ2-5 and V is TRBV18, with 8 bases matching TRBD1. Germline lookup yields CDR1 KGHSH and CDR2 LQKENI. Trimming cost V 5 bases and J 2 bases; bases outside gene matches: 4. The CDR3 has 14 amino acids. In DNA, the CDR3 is TGTGCCAGCTCAGTCGACAGGGGACAAGAGACCCAGTACTTC. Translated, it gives CASSVDRGQETQYF.

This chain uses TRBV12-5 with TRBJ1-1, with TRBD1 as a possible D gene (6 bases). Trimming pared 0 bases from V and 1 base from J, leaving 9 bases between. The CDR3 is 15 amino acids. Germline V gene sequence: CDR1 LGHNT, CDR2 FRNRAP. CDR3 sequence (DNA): TGTGCTAGTGGTTTGGTTCAAGGGGGGAACACTGAAGCTTTCTTT. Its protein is CASGLVQGGNTEAFF.

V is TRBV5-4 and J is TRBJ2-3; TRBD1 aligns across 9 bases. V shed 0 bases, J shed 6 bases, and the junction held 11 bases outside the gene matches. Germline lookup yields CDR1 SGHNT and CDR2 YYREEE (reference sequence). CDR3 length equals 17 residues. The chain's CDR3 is CASSLGGQGPMSDTQYF. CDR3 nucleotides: TGTGCCAGCAGCTTGGGTGGACAGGGGCCAATGTCGGATACGCAGTATTTT. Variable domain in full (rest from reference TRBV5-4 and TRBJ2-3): ETGVTQSPTHLIKTRGQQVTLRCSSQSGHNTVSWYQQALGQGPQFIFQYYREEENGRGNFPPRFSGLQFPNYSSELNVNALELDDSALYLCASSLGGQGPMSDTQYFGPGTRLTVL.